Sequencing of this T cell receptor (beta chain) was carried out in a study of T cells in Graves' hyperthyroidism and ophthalmopathy. Whole-study findings and limits: Most clonotypes that expanded in the thyroid above 0.001 also showed up in blood.

The study left out patients who had uncontrolled infection, other autoimmune disease, pregnancy or lactation. The authors took PBMCs from roughly 9.3 ml fresh peripheral blood. Regions amplified from RNA transcripts were the TCR beta CDR3 regions. A set of HTBI primers served as the primers for a first-round RT-PCR of the TCR CDR3. TCRdb recomputed calls from the multiplex PCR reads with MiXCR, one row per CDR3 protein. This table holds about 380,000 distinct CDR3 sequences, approximately 13% found once. The germline gives CDR1 SEHNR, CDR2 FQNEAQ (reference sequence). The V and J ends lost 2 bases and 6 bases respectively, with 10 bases between them. This CDR3 has 13 residues. This clonotype was seen at least ten times. What it binds is not known.

This chain uses TRBV7-9 with TRBJ1-2; no clear D gene. The source is a man under 40 with Graves' hyperthyroidism that later progressed to Graves' ophthalmopathy. The specimen sequenced was blood. CDR3 sequence reads: CASSLLPGHGYTF. The CDR3 DNA reads TGTGCCAGCAGCTTACTCCCAGGTCATGGCTACACCTTC.